This T cell receptor (beta chain) is drawn from a study of blood T cell repertoires in COVID-19. Study summary: Donors in Cohort 3 who had recovered were those with two negative PCRs, healthcare professional clearance, or resolution of their symptoms. The analysed material was cDNA or gDNA that came from T cells, B-cell-depleted T cells, or PBMCs.

This clone was seen only once. Assay used: immunoSEQ multiplex PCR; TCRdb lists only in-frame clones, some missing. The table records 330,000 or so clones, about 89% of them present only once. Germline V gene data show CDR1 as KGHDR and CDR2 as SFDVKD. V lost 4 bases to trimming and J lost 4 bases; unmatched junction nucleotides: 4. This CDR3 contains 16 residues. The receptor's source is a man aged 35 to 55 in a cohort exposed to, infected with or recovered from COVID-19 (not recorded which). The sequenced material came from PBMCs or T cells enriched from blood (not recorded which). The chain joins TRBV24-1 to TRBJ2-1; 12 bases are shared with TRBD2. The CDR3 bases are TGTGCCACCAGTGACCCGACTAGCGGGAGTTACAATGAGCAGTTCTTC. It codes for CATSDPTSGSYNEQFF.